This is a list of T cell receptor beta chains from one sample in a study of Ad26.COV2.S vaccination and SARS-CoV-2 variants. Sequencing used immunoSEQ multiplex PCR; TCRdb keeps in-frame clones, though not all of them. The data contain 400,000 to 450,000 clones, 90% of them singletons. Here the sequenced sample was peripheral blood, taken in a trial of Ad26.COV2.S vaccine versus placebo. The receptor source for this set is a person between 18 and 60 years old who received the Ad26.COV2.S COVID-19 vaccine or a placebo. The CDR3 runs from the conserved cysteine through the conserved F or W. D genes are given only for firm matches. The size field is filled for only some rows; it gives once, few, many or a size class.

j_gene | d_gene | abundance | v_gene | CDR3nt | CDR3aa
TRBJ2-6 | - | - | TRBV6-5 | TGTGCCAGCAGATTAGCGTGGGCCAACGTCCTGACTTTC | CASRLAWANVLTF
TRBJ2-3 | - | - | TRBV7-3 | TGTGCCAGCAGCTTAAACCCGGGGTTGGGAAGCACAGATACGCAGTATTTT | CASSLNPGLGSTDTQYF
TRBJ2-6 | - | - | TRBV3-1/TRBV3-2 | TGTGCCAGCAGTTCCGGGGCGACCTCTGGGGCCAACGTCCTGACTTTC | CASSSGATSGANVLTF
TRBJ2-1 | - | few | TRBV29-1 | TGCAGCGTTGACGGCTCCTACAATGAGCAGTTCTTC | CSVDGSYNEQFF
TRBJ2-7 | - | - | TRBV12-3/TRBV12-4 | TGTGCCAGCAGTTTAGGGCGTCTCGAGCAGTACTTC | CASSLGRLEQYF
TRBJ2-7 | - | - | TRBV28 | TGTGCCAGCAGTTTGGCGGGCGGCCGCTACGAGCAGTACTTC | CASSLAGGRYEQYF
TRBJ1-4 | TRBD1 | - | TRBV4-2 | TGTGCCAGCAGCCCCTCGACAGGGAAGAGGGAAAAACTGTTTTTT | CASSPSTGKREKLFF
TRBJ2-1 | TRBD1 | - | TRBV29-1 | TGCAGCGCGACAGGGGTTTACAATGAGCAGTTCTTC | CSATGVYNEQFF
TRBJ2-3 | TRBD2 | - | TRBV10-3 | TGTGCCATCAGTGAGATAGCGGGAGGCAACACAGATACGCAGTATTTT | CAISEIAGGNTDTQYF
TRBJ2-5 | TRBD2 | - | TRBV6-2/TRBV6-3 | TGTGCCAGCAGTTACTTCGCGGGAGAATTTACCCAGTACTTC | CASSYFAGEFTQYF
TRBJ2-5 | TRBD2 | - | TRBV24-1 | TGTGCCACCAGTGATTCGAAGCGGGGGGAAGATTTTGGGTTGGAGACCCAGTACTTC | CATSDSKRGEDFGLETQYF
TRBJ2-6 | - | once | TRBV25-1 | TGTGCCAGCAGTGGGCAGGGAATCCCTGGGGCCAACGTCCTGACTTTC | CASSGQGIPGANVLTF
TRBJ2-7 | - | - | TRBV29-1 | TGCAGCGGACGGGACACCTCCTACGAGCAGTACTTC | CSGRDTSYEQYF
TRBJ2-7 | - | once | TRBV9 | TGTGCCAGCAGCGTAGGGGCGGTAACCTACGAGCAGTACTTC | CASSVGAVTYEQYF
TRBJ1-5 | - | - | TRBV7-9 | TGTGCCAGCAGCCCCAGGGAGGGACAGCCCCAGCATTTT | CASSPREGQPQHF
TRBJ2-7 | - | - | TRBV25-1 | TGTGCCAGCAGTGAATATAACGAGCAGTACTTC | CASSEYNEQYF
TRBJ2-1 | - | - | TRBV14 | TGTGCCAGCAGCTCCGGGACTGGACTCAATGAGCAGTTCTTC | CASSSGTGLNEQFF
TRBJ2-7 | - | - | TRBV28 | TGTGCCAGCAGTCCCGGGGCCGCGGCAGTACTCGAGCAGTACTTC | CASSPGAAAVLEQYF
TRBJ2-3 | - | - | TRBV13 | TGTGCCAGCAGCCGTAATCCAGGGTCAGGAAGAGATACGCAGTATTTT | CASSRNPGSGRDTQYF
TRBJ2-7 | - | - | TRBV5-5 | TGTGCCAGCAGCGACTCACGGGACGGAGGCTACGAGCAGTACTTC | CASSDSRDGGYEQYF
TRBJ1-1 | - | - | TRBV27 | TGTGCCAGCAGTTTTCACAGGTCCCCCGAAGCTTTCTTT | CASSFHRSPEAFF
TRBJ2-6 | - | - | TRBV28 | TGTGCCAGCAGTACCGGGATCTCTGGGGCCAACGTCCTGACTTTC | CASSTGISGANVLTF
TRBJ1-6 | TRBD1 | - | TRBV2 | TGTGCCAGCAGGGGGACAGGGAATGATAATTCACCCCTCCACTTT | CASRGTGNDNSPLHF
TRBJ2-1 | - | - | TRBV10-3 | TGTGCCATCAGTGAGTCGATTCAGTCCAGCTCCTACAATGAGCAGTTCTTC | CAISESIQSSSYNEQFF
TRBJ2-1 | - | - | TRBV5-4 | TGTGCCAGCAGCTTGGTTGTGGTAGCGGTCGCCTACAATGAGCAGTTCTTC | CASSLVVVAVAYNEQFF